The sample holds a few counts of the clone carrying this T cell receptor (beta chain). Antigen unknown. V lost 7 bases, J lost 0 bases, and 7 bases stayed unmatched. CDR1 is LNHDA, CDR2 SQIVND, per germline (reference sequence). The CDR3 is made up of 16 amino acids. This record comes from a study of quantifying T cell responses using KT2 cells. As for the study in general: cDNA was made from DNase-treated RNA using alpha and beta constant primers. A predetermined fluorescence threshold ended the second PCR, run as a qPCR. Broader study findings: KT2 sequence counts showed saturation when very many KT2 cells were spiked in.

The sample is PBMC spiked with counted cells of clone KT2. Different KT2-to-PBMC ratios were created with a constant PBMC count. The cDNA 3' end received a ligated oligonucleotide with a UMI. First-round PCR used three to five cycles and beta primers RC1.1 and RC1.2 covering TRBC1 and TRBC2. In TCRdb, the UMI-ligation and nested PCR reads were re-called with MiXCR into one record per CDR3 protein. Of tens of thousands of distinct CDR3 sequences in the sample, approximately 10% are singletons; the top ten hold about 10%. Sequencing was carried out using PBMCs spiked with cells of the T cell clone KT2. The TCR sequence derives from a human donor. The rearrangement joins TRBV19 to TRBJ2-1, with TRBD2 matching 9 bases. The CDR3 region has the DNA TGTGCCAGTAATCTAGCGGGATCACCCTCCTACAATGAGCAGTTCTTC. The encoded protein is CASNLAGSPSYNEQFF.